The 7 T cell receptor beta chains below all came from one sample that was sequenced in a study of blood T cell repertoires in COVID-19. This table comes from immunoSEQ multiplex PCR, and its TCRdb copy is limited to in-frame clones, with some not included. The data contain about 150,000 clones, approximately 78% of them seen just once; the ten biggest clones take up roughly 15%. Sequencing was done on a sample of peripheral blood. The receptor source for this set is a human donor with acute or convalescent COVID-19. The donor label of this sample is uncertain.

The chain has TRBV12-5 and TRBJ2-2; 8 positions match TRBD1. Germline values: CDR1 LGHNT, CDR2 FRNRAP. The J segment lost 6 bases and the V segment lost 4 bases, leaving 4 bases of the junction unmatched. This CDR3 region has 14 residues. CDR3 nucleotide sequence: TGTGCTAGTGGTTCCGGACAGGGTTCCGGGGAGCTGTTTTTT. This gives the protein CASGSGQGSGELFF.

This chain's CDR3 is CSVEGRGYGQGANTGELFF. CDR3 bases: TGCAGCGTTGAAGGTCGGGGTTACGGACAGGGGGCGAACACCGGGGAGCTGTTTTTT. The V gene is TRBV29-1, the J gene TRBJ2-2; 10 nucleotides line up with TRBD1. V shed 1 base, J shed 0 bases, and the junction held 11 bases outside the gene matches. Germline V gene sequence: CDR1 SQVTM, CDR2 ANQGSEA. The CDR3 totals 19 residues.

This clone was seen only once. The rearrangement links TRBV2 to TRBJ1-6; 7 positions match TRBD1. The CDR3 has 15 amino acids. The V gene end was trimmed by 3 bases and the J gene end by 3 bases; junction bases not matched to a gene: 2. The germline CDR1 and CDR2 sequences are SNHLY and FYNNEI. CDR3 sequence reads: CASSDQGVYNSPLHF. In nucleotides, the CDR3 is TGTGCCAGCAGTGACCAGGGGGTCTATAATTCACCCCTCCACTTT.

V is TRBV27 and J is TRBJ2-2; no definite D call. From germline, CDR1 is MNHEY and CDR2 SMNVEV (reference sequence). V was cut by 8 bases and J by 4 bases, with 20 bases left in between. The CDR3 is 16 residues long. CDR3 in amino acids: CASRSGSVASTGELFF. DNA of the CDR3: TGTGCCAGCCGCTCCGGGTCCGTCGCCAGCACCGGGGAGCTGTTTTTT.

The chain employs TRBV5-4 and TRBJ2-5; 9 bases fit TRBD1. Per the germline V gene, CDR1 is SGHNT and CDR2 is YYREEE (reference sequence). Unmatched junction bases numbered 7, after V lost 7 bases and J lost 3 bases. The CDR3 contains 14 residues. This CDR3 reads CASSLGTGKETQYF. In DNA, the CDR3 is TGTGCCAGCTCATTAGGGACAGGGAAAGAGACCCAGTACTTC.

The chain links TRBV12-3 or TRBV12-4 to TRBJ2-5, with 8 bases matching TRBD1. The CDR3 totals 13 residues. V was clipped by 4 bases and J by 4 bases; unmatched bases: 2. CDR3: CASSSTGGETQYF. Here the CDR3 DNA reads TGTGCCAGCAGTTCTACAGGGGGAGAGACCCAGTACTTC.

This chain uses TRBV5-6 with TRBJ2-5, with D uncertain. Trimming removed 0 bases at V and 5 bases at J, with 5 bases between. This CDR3 comprises 12 residues. CDR1 is SGHDT and CDR2 is YYEEEE in the germline V gene. The CDR3 region has the DNA TGTGCCAGCAGCTTGGGTTATGAGACCCAGTACTTC. It encodes CASSLGYETQYF.